The 29 T cell receptor beta chains below were found in one sample sequenced in a study of blood T cell repertoires in COVID-19. The method was immunoSEQ multiplex PCR; TCRdb's version includes in-frame clones alone and lacks a portion of them. The table has 120,000 or so clones, roughly 90% seen once. Sequenced material: peripheral blood. Every receptor here comes from a man aged 50 to 59 with active COVID-19.

The J gene is TRBJ1-5, the V gene TRBV7-9; 9 bases align to TRBD1. The CDR3 totals 15 residues. Trimming removed 5 bases from V and 7 bases from J; junction bases left unmatched: 9. Germline assignment: CDR1 SEHNR and CDR2 FQNEAQ (reference sequence). The CDR3 region is CASSLTGTGNQPQHF. The CDR3 nucleotides are TGTGCCAGCAGCCTTACCGGGACAGGGAACCAGCCCCAGCATTTT.

The chain joins TRBV5-1 to TRBJ1-1; the match to TRBD1 covers 8 bases. The CDR3 is made up of 15 amino acids. Germline CDR1 SGHRS, CDR2 YFSETQ. V trimming: 4 bases; J trimming: 7 bases; junction bases outside the gene matches: 12. CDR3 in DNA: TGCGCCAGCAGCGACCGAACAGGGGGTCCCGGTGAAGCTTTCTTT. It codes for CASSDRTGGPGEAFF. Based on the CDR3 plus reference TRBV5-1 and TRBJ1-1, the full variable domain is KAGVTQTPRYLIKTRGQQVTLSCSPISGHRSVSWYQQTPGQGLQFLFEYFSETQRNKGNFPGRFSGRQFSNSRSEMNVSTLELGDSALYLCASSDRTGGPGEAFFGQGTRLTVV.

The chain carries TRBV29-1 and TRBJ1-3, with 11 nucleotides matching TRBD1. V lost 7 bases to trimming and J lost 8 bases; unmatched junction nucleotides: 10. The CDR3 is 14 amino acids. Germline V gene sequence: CDR1 SQVTM, CDR2 ANQGSEA. The CDR3 here is CSAGTGTGGDTIYF. Here the CDR3 DNA reads TGCAGCGCCGGGACCGGGACAGGGGGGGACACCATATATTTT.

This chain links TRBV20-1 with TRBJ2-3; 10 positions match TRBD2. V lost 3 bases and J lost 2; bases outside the gene matches: 8. The germline gives CDR1 DFQATT, CDR2 SNEGSKA (reference sequence). The CDR3 contains 16 residues. The CDR3 sequence is CSASPSTSGSTDTQYF. In DNA form, the CDR3 reads TGCAGTGCTAGTCCTTCGACTAGCGGGTCCACAGATACGCAGTATTTT.

This clone was found once. This chain links TRBV2 with TRBJ2-3, with D unresolved. Germline V gives CDR1 SNHLY, CDR2 FYNNEI. The CDR3 totals 13 residues. Trimming left V 7 bases short and J 2 bases short, with 10 bases between. CDR3 sequence: CASNREFTDTQYF. The CDR3 DNA follows: TGTGCCAGCAACCGCGAATTCACAGATACGCAGTATTTT.

The chain has TRBV19 and TRBJ2-7, with TRBD2 as a possible D gene (5 bases). Germline CDR1 and CDR2: LNHDA and SQIVND (reference sequence). The CDR3 sequence is 16 residues long. The V gene lost 3 bases and the J gene lost 0 bases, with 15 bases spanning the gap. This chain's CDR3 is CASSIDSHEGSYEQYF. The CDR3 region has the DNA TGTGCCAGTAGTATTGATTCTCATGAGGGCTCCTACGAGCAGTACTTC.

The rearrangement joins TRBV6-5 to TRBJ1-1; TRBD1 might be the D (5 bases). V was trimmed by 2 bases and J by 1 base, leaving 5 bases between them. The V gene's germline CDR1 is MNHEY and CDR2 SVGAGI. The CDR3 runs 13 residues. The CDR3 DNA reads TGTGCCAGCAGTTACACAGGGAACACTGAAGCTTTCTTT. Its protein is CASSYTGNTEAFF.

The chain employs TRBV30 and TRBJ2-2; D unresolved. V shed 3 bases and J shed 5 bases, with 13 bases lying between them. The CDR3 totals 14 residues. Per germline, CDR1 GTSNPN and CDR2 SVGIG (reference sequence). The chain's CDR3 is CAWSSSFGTGELFF. CDR3 coding DNA: TGTGCCTGGAGCTCGTCGTTCGGGACCGGGGAGCTGTTTTTT.

The rearrangement joins TRBV5-4 to TRBJ2-2; 7 bases fit TRBD1. Germline CDR1 SGHNT, CDR2 YYREEE (reference sequence). After removal of 4 bases from V and 4 bases from J, the junction contained 7 bases not matched to a gene. CDR3 size: 15 residues. This chain's CDR3 is CASSRDRATTGELFF. CDR3 coding DNA: TGTGCCAGCAGCCGCGACAGGGCCACCACCGGGGAGCTGTTTTTT.

The CDR3 protein is CASSPRDSTDTQYF. The CDR3 coding sequence is TGTGCCAGCTCCCCTCGGGACTCCACAGATACGCAGTATTTT. The V gene is TRBV18, the J gene TRBJ2-3; D is possibly TRBD2 (6 bases). V was cut by 6 bases and J by 2 bases, with 12 bases left in between. In germline, CDR1 is KGHSH, CDR2 LQKENI. This CDR3 spans 14 amino acids.

V gene TRBV3-1 (or the pseudogene TRBV3-2) combines with J gene TRBJ1-1, with a tentative D call TRBD1 (5 bases). The germline CDR1 and CDR2 sequences are LGHDT and YNNKEL (reference sequence). The CDR3 sequence is 15 residues long. Trimming cost V 0 bases and J 0 bases, with 8 bases left between them. The CDR3 nucleotides are TGTGCCAGCAGCCAAGACGGGGGATTGAACACTGAAGCTTTCTTT. This sequence encodes CASSQDGGLNTEAFF.

The CDR3 DNA is TGTGCCAGCAGCCCTGGACTAGCGGGGGGGCCCGGTTACGAGCAGTACTTC. Protein: CASSPGLAGGPGYEQYF. The gene calls are TRBV3-1 (or the pseudogene TRBV3-2) and TRBJ2-7; the match to TRBD2 covers 15 bases. Trimming at V came to 4 bases and at J to 4 bases, leaving 8 bases not matched to a gene. Germline loops: CDR1 LGHDT, CDR2 YNNKEL (reference sequence). The CDR3 totals 17 residues.

The chain is built from TRBV3-1 (or the pseudogene TRBV3-2) and TRBJ2-5; D possibly corresponds to TRBD1 (6 bases). The ends were cut back, 5 bases at V and 5 bases at J, with 12 bases in the middle. The CDR3 consists of 13 residues. Germline V lookup: CDR1 LGHDT, CDR2 YNNKEL (reference sequence). CDR3 region: CASSKGQFETQYF. The CDR3 bases are TGTGCCAGCAGCAAAGGACAGTTCGAGACCCAGTACTTC.

This chain uses TRBV19 with TRBJ2-3, with TRBD2 identical over 7 bases. The trim removed 7 bases at V and 2 bases at J, leaving 6 bases unmatched. CDR3 size: 14 residues. Germline V gene data show CDR1 as LNHDA and CDR2 as SQIVND (reference sequence). CDR3 in DNA: TGTGCCAGTAACTACGGGACTACCACAGATACGCAGTATTTT. This sequence encodes CASNYGTTTDTQYF.

The CDR3 nucleotides read TGTGCCAGCAGCTTCGGACTAGCGGGTACAGATACGCAGTATTTT. Its translation: CASSFGLAGTDTQYF. The rearrangement joins TRBV11-2 to TRBJ2-3; 11 bases agree with TRBD2. The CDR3 sequence is 15 residues long. Trimming cost V 3 bases and J 3 bases; bases outside gene matches: 2. In germline, CDR1 is SGHAT, CDR2 FQNNGV.

V and J are TRBV11-3 and TRBJ2-7, with 7 bases lining up with TRBD1. The V segment lost 5 bases and the J segment 5 bases; nucleotides outside the gene matches: 3. The germline V gene has CDR1 SGHNT and CDR2 YENEEA. This CDR3 spans 12 amino acids. The CDR3 DNA is TGTGCCAGCAGCCGGGACAGAAACGAGCAGTACGTC. Protein sequence: CASSRDRNEQYV.

This chain joins TRBV2 and TRBJ1-2; no firm D call. The length of the CDR3 is 14 residues. Trimming took 1 base from V and 4 from J, leaving 10 bases between them. Germline CDR1 reads SNHLY; CDR2 reads FYNNEI. The CDR3 reads CASSEDGSFYGYTF. CDR3 DNA: TGTGCCAGCAGTGAAGACGGGTCCTTCTATGGCTACACCTTC.

This clone occurred a few times. The chain recombines TRBV6-5 with TRBJ2-1; 12 nucleotides match TRBD2. The CDR3 extends over 15 amino acids. J lost 4 bases, V lost 6 bases, and 4 bases had no gene match. From germline, CDR1 is MNHEY and CDR2 SVGAGI. The CDR3: CASRSTSGGYNEQFF. CDR3 in DNA: TGTGCCAGCAGATCGACTAGCGGGGGTTACAATGAGCAGTTCTTC.

V is TRBV6-4 and J is TRBJ2-7; 10 nucleotides match TRBD1. The CDR3 spans 16 residues. In germline, CDR1 is MRHNA, CDR2 SNTAGT. With V trimmed by 5 bases and J by 0 bases, 7 bases remained unmatched. CDR3 sequence reads: CASSHPGTGDSYEQYF. CDR3 coding DNA: TGTGCCAGCAGTCACCCCGGGACAGGGGACTCCTACGAGCAGTACTTC.

The rearrangement joins TRBV12-2 to TRBJ1-5; the table's D call, TRBD1, was not checked against the DNA. TRBV12-2 is a pseudogene locus. The CDR3 has 14 residues. CDR3 residues: CASRGDRSNQPQHF. CDR3 DNA: TGTGCAAGTCGAGGGGATCGAAGCAATCAGCCCCAGCATTTT.

This clone was detected only a few times. V is TRBV6-6 and J is TRBJ1-6, with D hard to call. Trimming shortened V by 5 bases and J by 0 bases, and 17 bases separated the two germline ends. The CDR3 covers 18 residues. Germline-derived CDR1 and CDR2 are MNHNY and SVGAGI (reference sequence). For the CDR3, the DNA is TGTGCCAGCAGTCCCTTTTTTGCAGGCACCTCCTATAATTCACCCCTCCACTTT. This gives the protein CASSPFFAGTSYNSPLHF.

This CDR3 reads CASSPELAGVNTGELFF. The CDR3 DNA sequence: TGTGCCAGCAGCCCCGAACTAGCGGGAGTGAACACCGGGGAGCTGTTTTTT. This chain links TRBV5-4 with TRBJ2-2; 11 bases align to TRBD2. The V gene's germline CDR1 is SGHNT and CDR2 YYREEE (reference sequence). The CDR3 totals 17 residues. The J segment lost 1 base and the V segment lost 4 bases, leaving 6 bases of the junction unmatched.

This rearrangement joins TRBV5-1 to TRBJ2-3, with TRBD2 identical over 10 bases. The V gene end was trimmed by 5 bases and the J gene end by 3 bases; junction bases not matched to a gene: 6. Germline V gives CDR1 SGHRS, CDR2 YFSETQ. The CDR3 extends over 15 amino acids. The CDR3 loop reads CASSSSGRGTDTQYF. The DNA for the CDR3 is TGCGCCAGCAGTTCTAGCGGGAGAGGAACAGATACGCAGTATTTT.

The CDR3 spells CASSVVSNTGELFF. CDR3 bases: TGTGCCAGCAGCGTAGTCTCGAACACCGGGGAGCTGTTTTTT. The chain uses TRBV9 and TRBJ2-2; D is unresolved. V lost 0 bases, J lost 0 bases, and 3 bases lay in between. The CDR3 has 14 residues. Per germline, CDR1 SGDLS and CDR2 YYNGEE.

The rearrangement links TRBV5-8 to TRBJ2-5; 8 positions match TRBD1. In germline, CDR1 is SGHTS, CDR2 YDEGEE. V dropped 5 bases and J dropped 1; count of bases not matched to a gene: 10. CDR3 length: 16 amino acids. CDR3 nucleotides: TGTGCCAGCAGTCCTGGGACAGGAGCTAGCCAAGAGACCCAGTACTTC. This codes for CASSPGTGASQETQYF.

J is TRBJ1-1 and V is TRBV19; 7 nucleotides line up with TRBD1. Germline-derived CDR1 and CDR2 are LNHDA and SQIVND (reference sequence). This CDR3 spans 14 amino acids. The ends lost 4 bases at V and 1 base at J; junction bases unmatched: 3. The DNA of the CDR3 is TGTGCCAGTAGTACGGACAGGAGGAACACTGAAGCTTTCTTT. It is translated as CASSTDRRNTEAFF.

The CDR3, as DNA: TGTGCCATCAGTGAGTCGAAGCAGGGTTTATTGTCCGGGGAGCTGTTTTTT. Amino acids: CAISESKQGLLSGELFF. This sequence joins TRBV10-3 and TRBJ2-2; D might be TRBD1 (5 bases). The CDR3 length is 17 residues. Germline CDR1 reads ENHRY; CDR2 reads SYGVKD. Trimming took 0 bases from V and 6 from J, leaving 17 bases between them.

This rearrangement joins TRBV6-5 to TRBJ1-1, with 8 bases that match TRBD1. CDR3 length: 12 residues. CDR1 MNHEY and CDR2 SVGAGI come from the germline V gene. The trim removed 3 bases at V and 7 bases at J, leaving 1 base unmatched. In nucleotides, the CDR3 is TGTGCCAGCAGTTATGGACAGGGTGAAGCTTTCTTT. It specifies CASSYGQGEAFF.

The count of this clone is one. The gene calls are TRBV5-6 and TRBJ2-7; weak D call: TRBD1 (6 bases). Trimming shortened V by 4 bases and J by 2 bases, and 16 bases separated the two germline ends. Germline CDR1 reads SGHDT; CDR2 reads YYEEEE. CDR3 length equals 15 residues. The CDR3 DNA is TGTGCCAGCAGCCTCGGGACACATAGTACCTACGAGCAGTACTTC. Protein sequence: CASSLGTHSTYEQYF.